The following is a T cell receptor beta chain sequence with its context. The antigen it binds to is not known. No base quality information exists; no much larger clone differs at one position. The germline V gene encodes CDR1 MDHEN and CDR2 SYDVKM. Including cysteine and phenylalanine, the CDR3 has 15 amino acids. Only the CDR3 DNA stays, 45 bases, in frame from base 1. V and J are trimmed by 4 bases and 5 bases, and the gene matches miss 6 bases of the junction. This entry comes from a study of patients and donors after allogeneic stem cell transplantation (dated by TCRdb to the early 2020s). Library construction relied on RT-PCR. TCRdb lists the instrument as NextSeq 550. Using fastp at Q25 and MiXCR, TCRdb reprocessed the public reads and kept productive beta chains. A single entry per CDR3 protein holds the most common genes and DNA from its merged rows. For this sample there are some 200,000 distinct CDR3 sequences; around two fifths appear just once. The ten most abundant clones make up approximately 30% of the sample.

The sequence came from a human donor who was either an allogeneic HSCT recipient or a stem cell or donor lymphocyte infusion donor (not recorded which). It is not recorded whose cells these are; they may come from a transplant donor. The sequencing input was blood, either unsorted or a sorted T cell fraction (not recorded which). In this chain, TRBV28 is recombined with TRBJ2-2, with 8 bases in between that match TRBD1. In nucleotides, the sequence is TGTGCCAGCAGTTATCTAGGACAGGGAACCGGGGAGCTGTTTTTT. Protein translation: CASSYLGQGTGELFF.